This T cell receptor beta chain originates from a study of T cell responses to AZD1222 COVID-19 vaccine. Overall study findings and caveats: Seropositive at baseline were only a handful of AZD1222 recipients. Spike was spanned by vaccine-associated CD4 TCRs, with dominance at 160-218 and 743-854. In a largely white British group with more females than males, clonal diversity was possibly underestimated. Two AZD1222 administrations were followed by greater Spike-specific TCR breadth and depth.

Germline trimming cut 7 bases from V and 9 bases from J; bases unmatched to any gene: 4. This CDR3 region has 14 residues. CDR1 SNHLY and CDR2 FYNNEI come from the germline V gene. The protocol was immunoSEQ multiplex PCR, while the TCRdb copy is restricted to in-frame clones and leaves out a portion. The repertoire includes some 190,000 clones, around 90% of them detected once, and around 2% sits in the top ten. Remarks on this clone: Its matching antigen is unknown.

The sequenced sample was peripheral blood, obtained 28 days after the second AZD1222 dose. The chain recombines TRBV2 with TRBJ2-1, with 15 bases fitting TRBD2. The sequence was collected from an adult who received the AZD1222 COVID-19 vaccine. CDR3 sequence: CASMGLAGGFEQFF. The CDR3 DNA reads TGTGCCAGCATGGGACTAGCGGGGGGTTTTGAGCAGTTCTTC.